This section outlines one T cell receptor beta chain sequence together with its context. This sample is drawn from a study of T cell repertoires in ileal Crohn's disease. Here immunoSEQ multiplex PCR was the method, and the copy in TCRdb shows in-frame clones only, minus some. The profile shows fewer than 3,000 clones, roughly three quarters of them singletons. Looked up from germline, CDR1 is LGHNA and CDR2 is YNFKEQ. The CDR3 spans 16 residues. V shed 5 bases, J shed 4 bases, and the junction held 9 bases outside the gene matches. Described time point: proximal margin of the surgical specimen (macroscopically non-inflamed). Eligibility required adulthood, ileal or ileocolonic Crohn's disease and indicated ileocolonic resection.

The sample was ileal tissue. The sequence derives from an adult with Crohn's disease. The chain is built from TRBV4-2 and TRBJ2-2, with TRBD2 matching 8 bases. The CDR3 is CASSFATSERTGELFF. Here the CDR3 DNA reads TGTGCCAGCAGCTTTGCGACTAGCGAACGCACCGGGGAGCTGTTTTTT.